The 10 T cell receptor beta chains below were found in one sample sequenced in a study of T cell responses to AZD1222 COVID-19 vaccine. The protocol was immunoSEQ multiplex PCR, while the TCRdb copy is restricted to in-frame clones and leaves out a portion. The repertoire has 80,000 or so clones, 70% to 90% of them found once; the top ten carry about 10%. The source was peripheral blood, collected 28 days after the second AZD1222 dose. The receptors were sampled from an adult who received the AZD1222 COVID-19 vaccine.

The CDR3 protein is CSASGDRENTEAFF. CDR3 nucleotides: TGCAGTGCTAGTGGGGACAGGGAGAACACTGAAGCTTTCTTT. The V gene is TRBV20-1, the J gene TRBJ1-1, with TRBD1 identical over 9 bases. Germline V gene data show CDR1 as DFQATT and CDR2 as SNEGSKA (reference sequence). CDR3 size: 14 residues. V was pared by 3 bases and J by 1 base, with 3 bases of the junction left unmatched.

The J gene is TRBJ1-4, the V gene TRBV7-9; 10 positions agree with TRBD1. Germline lookup yields CDR1 SEHNR and CDR2 FQNEAQ (reference sequence). V dropped 5 bases and J dropped 1; count of bases not matched to a gene: 10. The CDR3 spans 18 residues. CDR3 region: CASSRQGALAGTNEKLFF. The DNA for the CDR3 is TGTGCCAGCAGCCGACAGGGGGCTCTTGCGGGAACTAATGAAAAACTGTTTTTT.

The J gene is TRBJ2-6, the V gene TRBV6-1; no definite D call. The V gene lost 3 bases and the J gene lost 1 base, with 10 bases spanning the gap. The CDR3 length is 16 residues. Germline lookup yields CDR1 MNHNS and CDR2 SASEGT. CDR3 nucleotide sequence: TGTGCCAGCAGTGACTATCAGAGATCTGGGGCCAACGTCCTGACTTTC. Its protein is CASSDYQRSGANVLTF.

The rearrangement uses TRBV7-2 and TRBJ2-3; 11 bases match TRBD2. Germline CDR1 reads SGHTA; CDR2 reads FQGNSA. V shed 5 bases and J 8 bases; nucleotides not matched to a gene: 9. The CDR3 runs to 15 residues. Here the CDR3 reads CASSLSGGALGTQYF. The CDR3 region has the DNA TGTGCCAGCAGCCTTAGCGGGGGGGCCCTGGGTACGCAGTATTTT.

This rearrangement joins TRBV19 to TRBJ1-1, with 9 bases that match TRBD1. J gave up 4 bases and V 8 bases, and 8 bases lay outside the gene matches. The CDR3 consists of 14 residues. CDR1 and CDR2 from the germline V gene are LNHDA and SQIVND (reference sequence). The CDR3 DNA is TGTGCCAGTGGAACTCCGGGACAGGGCACTGAAGCTTTCTTT. It is translated as CASGTPGQGTEAFF.

The chain uses TRBV4-1 and TRBJ2-3; the match to TRBD2 covers 7 bases. Germline CDR1 is MGHRA and CDR2 is YSYEKL. J lost 2 bases, V lost 2 bases, and 10 bases had no gene match. The length of the CDR3 is 17 residues. CDR3 coding DNA: TGCGCCAGCAGCCAACAATTCCGGGACTATGACACAGATACGCAGTATTTT. Amino acids: CASSQQFRDYDTDTQYF.

This rearrangement joins TRBV13 to TRBJ1-1, with 11 bases lining up with TRBD1. The V and J ends lost 3 bases and 5 bases, in that order; junction bases with no gene match: 2. CDR3 length: 14 residues. The germline V gene has CDR1 PRHDT and CDR2 FYEKMQ (reference sequence). The CDR3 sequence: CASSFGTGGTEAFF. The CDR3 DNA follows: TGTGCCAGCAGCTTCGGGACAGGGGGGACTGAAGCTTTCTTT.

This clone was seen more than once but under ten times. CDR3 sequence reads: CASSHGQVTYEQYF. The CDR3 nucleotides read TGTGCCAGCAGCCACGGACAGGTAACCTACGAGCAGTACTTC. V is TRBV3-1 (or the pseudogene TRBV3-2) and J is TRBJ2-7; 7 bases are a match to TRBD1. Germline V gene data show CDR1 as LGHDT and CDR2 as YNNKEL (reference sequence). The CDR3 sequence is 14 residues long. The V and J ends lost 3 bases and 2 bases, in that order; junction bases with no gene match: 4.

This clone was observed a single time. The junction and the germline gene differ at one end; a read error may be behind it. This chain joins TRBV14 and TRBJ1-1, with no clear D. Germline CDR1 is SGHDN and CDR2 is FVKESK. CDR3 length equals 13 residues. As DNA, the CDR3 is TGTGCCAGCAGCCCGTATTTGAAGACTGAAGCTTTCTTT. Translating it yields CASSPYLKTEAFF.

The chain links TRBV19 to TRBJ1-5; no clear D. V was trimmed by 3 bases and J by 3 bases, leaving 12 bases between them. CDR1 and CDR2 (germline): LNHDA, SQIVND (reference sequence). The CDR3 consists of 15 residues. The CDR3 coding sequence is TGTGCCAGTAGTATCTTGCCGGAATTCAATCAGCCCCAGCATTTT. It specifies CASSILPEFNQPQHF.